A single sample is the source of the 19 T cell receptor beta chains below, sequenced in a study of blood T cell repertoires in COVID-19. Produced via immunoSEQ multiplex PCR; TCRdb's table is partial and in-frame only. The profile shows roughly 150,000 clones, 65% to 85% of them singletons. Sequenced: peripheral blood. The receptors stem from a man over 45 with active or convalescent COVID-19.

The DNA of the CDR3 is TGTGCCAGCAGCGTCGCAGGGGACCTCGCCGGCTACAATGAGCAGTTCTTC. Translated, it gives CASSVAGDLAGYNEQFF. The V and J genes are TRBV9 and TRBJ2-1; TRBD1 might be the D (6 bases). The CDR3 runs 17 residues. Trimming cost V 2 bases and J 3 bases, with 18 bases left between them. Germline CDR1 and CDR2: SGDLS and YYNGEE.

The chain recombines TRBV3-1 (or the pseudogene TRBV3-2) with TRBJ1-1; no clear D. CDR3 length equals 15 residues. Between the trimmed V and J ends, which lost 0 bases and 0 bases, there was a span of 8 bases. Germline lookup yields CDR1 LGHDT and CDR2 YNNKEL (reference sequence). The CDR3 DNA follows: TGTGCCAGCAGCCAAGATCGCGCCATGAACACTGAAGCTTTCTTT. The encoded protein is CASSQDRAMNTEAFF.

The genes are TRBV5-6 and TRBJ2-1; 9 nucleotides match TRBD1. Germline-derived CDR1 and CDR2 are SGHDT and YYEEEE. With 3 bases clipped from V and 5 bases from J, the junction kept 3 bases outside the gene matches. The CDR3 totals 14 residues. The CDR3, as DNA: TGTGCCAGCAGCTACGGGACAGGGAACAATGAGCAGTTCTTC. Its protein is CASSYGTGNNEQFF.

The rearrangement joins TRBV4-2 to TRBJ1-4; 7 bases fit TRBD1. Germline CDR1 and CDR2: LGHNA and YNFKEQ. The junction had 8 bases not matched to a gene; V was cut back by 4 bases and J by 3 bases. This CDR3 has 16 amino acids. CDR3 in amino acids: CASSPQPGQPNEKLFF. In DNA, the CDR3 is TGTGCCAGCAGCCCACAACCGGGACAGCCTAATGAAAAACTGTTTTTT.

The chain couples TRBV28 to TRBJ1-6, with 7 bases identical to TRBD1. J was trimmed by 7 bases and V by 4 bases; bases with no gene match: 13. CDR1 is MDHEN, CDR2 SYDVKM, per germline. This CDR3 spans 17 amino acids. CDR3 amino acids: CASSSPLQGSGNSPLHF. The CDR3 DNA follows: TGTGCCAGCAGTTCTCCACTACAGGGGTCAGGAAATTCACCCCTCCACTTT.

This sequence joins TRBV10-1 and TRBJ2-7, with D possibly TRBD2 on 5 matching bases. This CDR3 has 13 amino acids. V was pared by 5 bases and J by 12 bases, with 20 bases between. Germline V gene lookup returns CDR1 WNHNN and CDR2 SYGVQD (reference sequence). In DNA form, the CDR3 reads TGCGCCAGCAGTCCCAACCCTGCCGGGATAGGGTACTTC. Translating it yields CASSPNPAGIGYF.

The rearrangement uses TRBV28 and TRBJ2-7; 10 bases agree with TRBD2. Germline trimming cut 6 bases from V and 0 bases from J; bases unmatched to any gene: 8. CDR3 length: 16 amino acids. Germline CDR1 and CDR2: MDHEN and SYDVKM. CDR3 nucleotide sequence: TGTGCCAGCAGCCCCCCGGGACTAGCGATCTCCTACGAGCAGTACTTC. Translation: CASSPPGLAISYEQYF.

The CDR3 region is CASGLAGGGALYGYTF. The DNA of the CDR3 is TGTGCTAGTGGTTTGGCTGGCGGGGGGGCCCTCTATGGCTACACCTTC. The V and J genes are TRBV12-5 and TRBJ1-2, with D perhaps matching TRBD1 (6 bases). V was clipped by 1 base and J by 4 bases, with 16 bases between them. The CDR3 is 16 amino acids. Germline lookup yields CDR1 LGHNT and CDR2 FRNRAP.

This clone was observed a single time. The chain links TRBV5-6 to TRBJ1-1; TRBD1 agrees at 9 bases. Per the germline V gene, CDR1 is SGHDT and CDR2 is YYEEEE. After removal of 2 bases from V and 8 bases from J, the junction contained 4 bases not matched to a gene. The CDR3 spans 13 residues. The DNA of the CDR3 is TGTGCCAGCAGCTTATCCGGGACAGGGGAAGCTTTCTTT. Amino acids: CASSLSGTGEAFF.

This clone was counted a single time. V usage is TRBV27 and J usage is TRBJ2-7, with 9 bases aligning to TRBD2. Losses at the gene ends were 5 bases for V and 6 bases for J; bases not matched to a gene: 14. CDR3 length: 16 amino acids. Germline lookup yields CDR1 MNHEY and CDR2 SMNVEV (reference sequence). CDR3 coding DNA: TGTGCCAGCAGTCTAATAGCGGGAGCCCGCCAGTCCGAGCAGTACTTC. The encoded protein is CASSLIAGARQSEQYF.

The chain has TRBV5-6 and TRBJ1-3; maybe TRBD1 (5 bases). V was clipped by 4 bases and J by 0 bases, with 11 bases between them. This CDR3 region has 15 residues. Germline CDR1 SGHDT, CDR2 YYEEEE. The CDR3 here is CASSEGHFSGNTIYF. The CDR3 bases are TGTGCCAGCAGCGAAGGACATTTCTCTGGAAACACCATATATTTT.

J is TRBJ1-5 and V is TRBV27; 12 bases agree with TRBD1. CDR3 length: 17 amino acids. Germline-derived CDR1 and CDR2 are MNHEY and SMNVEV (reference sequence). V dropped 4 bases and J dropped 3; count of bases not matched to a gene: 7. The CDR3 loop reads CASSSWGTGGDNQPQHF. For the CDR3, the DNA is TGTGCCAGCAGTTCGTGGGGGACAGGGGGCGACAATCAGCCCCAGCATTTT.

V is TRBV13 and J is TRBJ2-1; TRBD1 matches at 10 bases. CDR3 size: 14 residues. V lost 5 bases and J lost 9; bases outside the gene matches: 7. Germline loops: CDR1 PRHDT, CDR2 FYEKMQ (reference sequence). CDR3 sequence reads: CASSPRTGGSEQFF. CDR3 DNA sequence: TGTGCCAGCAGCCCCCGGACAGGGGGGAGTGAGCAGTTCTTC.

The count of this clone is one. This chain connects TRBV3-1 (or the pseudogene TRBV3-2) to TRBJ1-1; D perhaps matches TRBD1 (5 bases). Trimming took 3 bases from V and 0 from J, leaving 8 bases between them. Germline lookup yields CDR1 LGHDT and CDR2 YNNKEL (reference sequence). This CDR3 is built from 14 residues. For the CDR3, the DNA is TGTGCCAGCAGCCATAGGGGTGTGAACACTGAAGCTTTCTTT. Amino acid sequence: CASSHRGVNTEAFF.

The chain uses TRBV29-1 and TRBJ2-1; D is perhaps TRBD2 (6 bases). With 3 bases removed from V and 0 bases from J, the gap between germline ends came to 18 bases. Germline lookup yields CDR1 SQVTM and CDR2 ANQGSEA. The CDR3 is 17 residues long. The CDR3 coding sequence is TGCAGCGTTGATGGTACTATGGGGGAGGTCTCCTACAATGAGCAGTTCTTC. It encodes CSVDGTMGEVSYNEQFF.

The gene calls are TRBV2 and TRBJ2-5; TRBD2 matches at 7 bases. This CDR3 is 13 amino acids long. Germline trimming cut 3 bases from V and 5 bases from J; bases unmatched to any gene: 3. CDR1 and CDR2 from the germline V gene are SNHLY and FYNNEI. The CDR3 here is CASSDGLGETQYF. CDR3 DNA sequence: TGTGCCAGCAGTGACGGACTAGGGGAGACCCAGTACTTC.

This CDR3 reads CATSRVKGVANEKLFF. DNA for the CDR3: TGTGCCACCAGCAGAGTAAAGGGGGTGGCTAATGAAAAACTGTTTTTT. The rearrangement uses TRBV15 and TRBJ1-4; possibly TRBD1 for D (6 bases). The V and J ends lost 1 base and 3 bases respectively, with 12 bases between them. Looked up from germline, CDR1 is LNHNV and CDR2 is YYDKDF (reference sequence). The CDR3 runs 16 residues. The whole variable domain, filled in from reference TRBV15 and TRBJ1-4, reads DAMVIQNPRYQVTQFGKPVTLSCSQTLNHNVMYWYQQKSSQAPKLLFHYYDKDFNNEADTPDNFQSRRPNTSFCFLDIRSPGLGDTAMYLCATSRVKGVANEKLFFGSGTQLSVL.

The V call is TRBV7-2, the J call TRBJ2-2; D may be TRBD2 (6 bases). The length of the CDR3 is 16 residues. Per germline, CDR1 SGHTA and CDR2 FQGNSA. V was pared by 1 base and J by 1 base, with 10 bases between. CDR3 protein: CASSLEGLKNTGELFF. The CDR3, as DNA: TGTGCCAGCAGCTTAGAGGGACTTAAGAACACCGGGGAGCTGTTTTTT. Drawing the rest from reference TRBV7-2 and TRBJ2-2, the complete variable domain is GAGVSQSPSNKVTEKGKDVELRCDPISGHTALYWYRQSLGQGLEFLIYFQGNSAPDKSGLPSDRFSAERTGGSVSTLTIQRTQQEDSAVYLCASSLEGLKNTGELFFGEGSRLTVL.

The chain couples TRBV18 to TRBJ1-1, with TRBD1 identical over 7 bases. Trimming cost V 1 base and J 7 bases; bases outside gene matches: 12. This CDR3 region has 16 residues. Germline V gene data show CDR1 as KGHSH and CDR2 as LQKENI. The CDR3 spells CASSPQGGQEQLEAFF. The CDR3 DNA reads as TGTGCCAGCTCACCACAGGGCGGACAGGAACAACTTGAAGCTTTCTTT.